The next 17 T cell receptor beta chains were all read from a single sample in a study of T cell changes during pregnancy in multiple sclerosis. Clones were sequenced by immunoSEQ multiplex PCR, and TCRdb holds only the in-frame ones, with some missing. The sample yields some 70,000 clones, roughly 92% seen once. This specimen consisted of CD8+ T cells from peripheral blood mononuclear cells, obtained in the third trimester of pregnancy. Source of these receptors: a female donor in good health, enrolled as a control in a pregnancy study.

CDR3 region: CASSALTGGIDEQFF. The CDR3 coding sequence is TGTGCCAGCAGCGCCCTGACAGGGGGCATCGATGAGCAGTTCTTC. V is TRBV5-4 and J is TRBJ2-1; 10 nucleotides line up with TRBD1. The germline CDR1 and CDR2 sequences are SGHNT and YYREEE (reference sequence). The V segment lost 4 bases and the J segment 8 bases; nucleotides outside the gene matches: 9. This CDR3 is built from 15 residues. The full variable domain, in which reference TRBV5-4 and TRBJ2-1 provide the parts outside the CDR3, is ETGVTQSPTHLIKTRGQQVTLRCSSQSGHNTVSWYQQALGQGPQFIFQYYREEENGRGNFPPRFSGLQFPNYSSELNVNALELDDSALYLCASSALTGGIDEQFFGPGTRLTVL.

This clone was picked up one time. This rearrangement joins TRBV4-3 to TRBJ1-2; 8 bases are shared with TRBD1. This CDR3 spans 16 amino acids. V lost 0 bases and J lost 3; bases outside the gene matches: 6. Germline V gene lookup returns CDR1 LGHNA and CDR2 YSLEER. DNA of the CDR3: TGCGCCAGCAGCCAAGAGACAGGGGATAAGGACTATGGCTACACCTTC. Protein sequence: CASSQETGDKDYGYTF.

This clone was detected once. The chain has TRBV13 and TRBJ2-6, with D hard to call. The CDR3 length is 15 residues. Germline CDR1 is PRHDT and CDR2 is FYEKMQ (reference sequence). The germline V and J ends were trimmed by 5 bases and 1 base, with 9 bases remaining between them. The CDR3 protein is CASSPPLSGANVLTF. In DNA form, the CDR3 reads TGTGCCAGCAGCCCCCCCCTGTCTGGGGCCAACGTCCTGACTTTC.

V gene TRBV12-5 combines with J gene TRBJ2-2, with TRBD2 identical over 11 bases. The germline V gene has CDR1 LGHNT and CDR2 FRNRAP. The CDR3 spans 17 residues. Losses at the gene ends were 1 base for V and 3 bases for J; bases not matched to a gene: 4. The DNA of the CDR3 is TGTGCTAGTGGTTTGGATAAGGGACTAGCGGACACCGGGGAGCTGTTTTTT. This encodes CASGLDKGLADTGELFF.

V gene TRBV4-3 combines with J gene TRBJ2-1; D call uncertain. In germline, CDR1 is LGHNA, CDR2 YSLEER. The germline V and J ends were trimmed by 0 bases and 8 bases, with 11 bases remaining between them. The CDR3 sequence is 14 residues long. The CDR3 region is CASSQDLGPDEQFF. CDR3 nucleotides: TGCGCCAGCAGCCAAGATCTCGGTCCGGATGAGCAGTTCTTC.

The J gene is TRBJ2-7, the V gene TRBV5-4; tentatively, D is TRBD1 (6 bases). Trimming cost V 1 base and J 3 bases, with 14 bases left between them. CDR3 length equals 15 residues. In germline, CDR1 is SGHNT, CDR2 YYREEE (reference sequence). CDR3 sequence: CASSLRADSFYEQYF. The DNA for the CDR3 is TGTGCCAGCAGCTTGCGAGCGGACAGCTTCTACGAGCAGTACTTC.

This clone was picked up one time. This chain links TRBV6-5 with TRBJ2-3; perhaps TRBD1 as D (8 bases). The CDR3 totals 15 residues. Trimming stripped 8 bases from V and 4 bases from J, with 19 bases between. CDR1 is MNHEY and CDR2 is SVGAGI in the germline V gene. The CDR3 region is CASYGQGGVADTQYF. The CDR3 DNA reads TGTGCCAGCTACGGACAGGGAGGGGTTGCAGATACGCAGTATTTT.

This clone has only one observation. CDR3 coding DNA: TGTGCCTGGAGTGTACGGGGGGGGGACTACGAGCAGTACTTC. It yields the protein CAWSVRGGDYEQYF. The chain has TRBV30 and TRBJ2-7, with 8 bases aligning to TRBD2. The ends lost 0 bases at V and 3 bases at J; junction bases unmatched: 4. The CDR3 spans 14 residues. CDR1 is GTSNPN, CDR2 SVGIG, per germline (reference sequence).

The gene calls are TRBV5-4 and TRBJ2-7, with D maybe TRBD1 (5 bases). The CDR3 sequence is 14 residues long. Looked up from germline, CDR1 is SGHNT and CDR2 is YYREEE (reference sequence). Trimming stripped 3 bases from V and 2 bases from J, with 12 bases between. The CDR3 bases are TGTGCCAGCAGCTCTGACGACAGCGCCTACGAGCAGTACTTC. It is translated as CASSSDDSAYEQYF.

The chain's CDR3 is CSVGPGVRGYTF. The CDR3 DNA sequence: TGCAGCGTTGGACCAGGGGTTCGTGGCTACACCTTC. The chain joins TRBV29-1 to TRBJ1-2; D might be TRBD1 (6 bases). The V end was cut by 4 bases, the J end by 7 bases, with 13 bases between. The CDR3 is 12 residues long. The germline gives CDR1 SQVTM, CDR2 ANQGSEA.

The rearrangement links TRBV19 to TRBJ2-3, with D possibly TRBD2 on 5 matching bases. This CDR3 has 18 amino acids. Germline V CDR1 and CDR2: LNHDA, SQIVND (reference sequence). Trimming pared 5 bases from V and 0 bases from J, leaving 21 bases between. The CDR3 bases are TGTGCCAGTAGTCCCGGAGGATATCCTGTTTTAAGCACAGATACGCAGTATTTT. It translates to CASSPGGYPVLSTDTQYF.

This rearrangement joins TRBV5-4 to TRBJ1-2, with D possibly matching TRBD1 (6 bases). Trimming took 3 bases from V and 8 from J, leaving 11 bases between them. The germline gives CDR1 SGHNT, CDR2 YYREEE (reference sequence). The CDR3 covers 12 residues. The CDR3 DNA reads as TGTGCCAGCAGCTCAAACAGGGAAGGCTACACCTTC. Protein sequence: CASSSNREGYTF.

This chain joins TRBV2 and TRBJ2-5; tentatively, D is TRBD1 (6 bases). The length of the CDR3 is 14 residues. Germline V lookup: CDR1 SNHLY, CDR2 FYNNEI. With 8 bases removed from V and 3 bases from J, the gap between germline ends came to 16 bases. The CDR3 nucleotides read TGTGCCAGCCTTTTCCAGGGGTCGGAAGAGACCCAGTACTTC. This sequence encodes CASLFQGSEETQYF.

The CDR3 DNA sequence: TGTGCTAGTGGTTTGGTACAAGGGGAAGTGAAAACCGGGGAGCTGTTTTTT. This gives the protein CASGLVQGEVKTGELFF. The V gene is TRBV12-5, the J gene TRBJ2-2; possibly TRBD1 for D (5 bases). CDR3 size: 17 residues. CDR1 is LGHNT and CDR2 is FRNRAP in the germline V gene. The ends were cut back, 0 bases at V and 5 bases at J, with 16 bases in the middle.

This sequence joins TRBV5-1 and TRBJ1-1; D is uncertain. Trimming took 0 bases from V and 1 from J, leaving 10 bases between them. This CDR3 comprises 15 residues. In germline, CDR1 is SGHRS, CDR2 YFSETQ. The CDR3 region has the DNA TGCGCCAGCAGCTTGGGACATACAGAGAACACTGAAGCTTTCTTT. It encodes CASSLGHTENTEAFF.

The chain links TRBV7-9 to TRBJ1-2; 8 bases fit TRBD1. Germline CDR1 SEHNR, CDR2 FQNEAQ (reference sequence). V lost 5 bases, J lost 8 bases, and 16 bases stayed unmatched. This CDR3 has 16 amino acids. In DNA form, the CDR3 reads TGTGCCAGCAGCCTAGAGACAGGGGAAGTTTTCCGGGGCTACACCTTC. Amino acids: CASSLETGEVFRGYTF.

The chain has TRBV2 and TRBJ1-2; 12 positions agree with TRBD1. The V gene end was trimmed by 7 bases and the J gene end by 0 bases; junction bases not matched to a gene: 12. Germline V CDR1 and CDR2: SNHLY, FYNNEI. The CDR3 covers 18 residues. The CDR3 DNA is TGTGCCAGCAAACTCGGGACAGGGGGCGAGGAAGCTAACTATGGCTACACCTTC. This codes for CASKLGTGGEEANYGYTF.